This T cell receptor beta chain is drawn from a study of T cell responses to AZD1222 COVID-19 vaccine. TCRdb's table, derived via immunoSEQ multiplex PCR, lists solely in-frame clones and lacks some. The top ten hold roughly 3.1% of the sample, which has around 180,000 clones, over 75% seen once. The length of the CDR3 is 12 residues. The V end was cut by 8 bases, the J end by 1 base, with 9 bases between. Germline loops: CDR1 SGHNT, CDR2 YYREEE (reference sequence). The starting material was peripheral blood, obtained on day 0 of AZD1222 vaccination. This chain joins TRBV5-4 and TRBJ1-1; the D is unclear. The receptor's source is an adult in good health. CDR3 residues: CASEGWNTEAFF. The DNA for the CDR3 is TGTGCCAGTGAGGGATGGAACACTGAAGCTTTCTTT.